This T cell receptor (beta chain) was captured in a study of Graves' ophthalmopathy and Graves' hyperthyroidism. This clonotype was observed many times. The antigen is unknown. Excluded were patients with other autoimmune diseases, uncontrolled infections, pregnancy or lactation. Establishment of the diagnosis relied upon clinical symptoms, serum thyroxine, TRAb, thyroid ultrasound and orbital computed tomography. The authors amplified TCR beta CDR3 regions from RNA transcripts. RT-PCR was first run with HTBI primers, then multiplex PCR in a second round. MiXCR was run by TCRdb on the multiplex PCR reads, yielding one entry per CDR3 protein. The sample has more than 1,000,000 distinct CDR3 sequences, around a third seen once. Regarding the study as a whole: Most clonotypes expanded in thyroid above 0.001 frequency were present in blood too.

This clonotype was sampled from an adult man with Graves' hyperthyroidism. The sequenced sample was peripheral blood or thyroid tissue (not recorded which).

The CDR3 region is CASSMAGITGELFF. CDR3 nucleotide sequence: TGTGCCAGTAGTATGGCAGGGATCACCGGGGAGCTGTTTTTT. The chain recombines TRBV19 with TRBJ2-2, with D perhaps matching TRBD1 (5 bases). Germline-derived CDR1 and CDR2 are LNHDA and SQIVND (reference sequence). The CDR3 length is 14 residues. V was shortened by 3 bases and J by 4 bases, with 9 bases between the two germline ends.